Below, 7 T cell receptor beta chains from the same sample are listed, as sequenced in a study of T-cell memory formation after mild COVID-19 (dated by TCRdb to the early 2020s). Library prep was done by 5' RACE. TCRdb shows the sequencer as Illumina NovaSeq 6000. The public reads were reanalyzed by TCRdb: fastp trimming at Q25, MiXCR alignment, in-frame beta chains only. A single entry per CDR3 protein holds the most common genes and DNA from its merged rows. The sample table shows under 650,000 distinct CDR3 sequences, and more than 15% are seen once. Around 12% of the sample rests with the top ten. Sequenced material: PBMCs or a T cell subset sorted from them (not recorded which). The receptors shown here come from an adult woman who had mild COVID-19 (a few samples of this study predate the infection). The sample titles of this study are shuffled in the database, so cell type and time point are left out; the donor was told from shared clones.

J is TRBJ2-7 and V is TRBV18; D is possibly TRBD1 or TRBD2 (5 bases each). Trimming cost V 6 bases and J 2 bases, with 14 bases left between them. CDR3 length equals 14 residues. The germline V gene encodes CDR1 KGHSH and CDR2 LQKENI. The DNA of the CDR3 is TGTGCCAGCTCCCCCCCCGGGGCTCCCTACGAGCAGTACTTC. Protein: CASSPPGAPYEQYF.

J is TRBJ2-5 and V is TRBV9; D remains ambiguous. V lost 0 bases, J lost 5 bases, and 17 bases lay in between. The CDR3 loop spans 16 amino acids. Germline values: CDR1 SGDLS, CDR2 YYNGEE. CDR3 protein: CASSVVPLSGGETQYF. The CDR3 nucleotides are TGTGCCAGCAGCGTAGTCCCACTATCCGGTGGGGAGACCCAGTACTTC.

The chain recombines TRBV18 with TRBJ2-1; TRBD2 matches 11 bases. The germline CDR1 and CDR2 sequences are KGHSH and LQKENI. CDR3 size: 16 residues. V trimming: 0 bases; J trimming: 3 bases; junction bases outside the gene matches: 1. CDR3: CASSPPTSGNYNEQFF. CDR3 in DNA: TGTGCCAGCTCACCACCGACTAGCGGGAACTACAATGAGCAGTTCTTC. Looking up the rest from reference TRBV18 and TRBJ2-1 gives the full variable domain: NAGVMQNPRHLVRRRGQEARLRCSPMKGHSHVYWYRQLPEEGLKFMVYLQKENIIDESGMPKERFSAEFPKEGPSILRIQQVVRGDSAAYFCASSPPTSGNYNEQFFGPGTRLTVL.

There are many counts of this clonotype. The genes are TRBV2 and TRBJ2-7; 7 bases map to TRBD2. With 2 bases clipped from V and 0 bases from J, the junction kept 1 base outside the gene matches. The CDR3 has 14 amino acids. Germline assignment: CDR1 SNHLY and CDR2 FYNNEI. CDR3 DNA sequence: TGTGCCAGCAGTGAAAGGACTAGCTCCTACGAGCAGTACTTC. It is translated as CASSERTSSYEQYF.

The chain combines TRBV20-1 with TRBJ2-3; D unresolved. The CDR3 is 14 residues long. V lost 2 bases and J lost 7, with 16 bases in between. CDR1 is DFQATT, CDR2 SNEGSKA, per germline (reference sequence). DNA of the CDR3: TGCAGTGCTAGATCGACGGGCCGCACGCATACGCAGTATTTT. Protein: CSARSTGRTHTQYF.

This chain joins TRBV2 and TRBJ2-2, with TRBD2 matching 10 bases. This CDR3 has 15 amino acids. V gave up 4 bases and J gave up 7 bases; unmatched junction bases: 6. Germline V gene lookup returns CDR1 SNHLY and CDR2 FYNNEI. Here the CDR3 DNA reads TGTGCCAGCAGTGGAGCGGGAGGGCCGATCGGGGAGCTGTTTTTT. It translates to CASSGAGGPIGELFF.

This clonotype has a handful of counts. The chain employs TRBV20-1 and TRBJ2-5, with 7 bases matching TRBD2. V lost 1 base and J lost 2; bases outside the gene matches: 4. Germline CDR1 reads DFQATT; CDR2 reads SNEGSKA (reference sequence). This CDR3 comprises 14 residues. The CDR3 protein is CSARGRGIQETQYF. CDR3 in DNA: TGCAGTGCTAGAGGGCGGGGGATACAAGAGACCCAGTACTTC.